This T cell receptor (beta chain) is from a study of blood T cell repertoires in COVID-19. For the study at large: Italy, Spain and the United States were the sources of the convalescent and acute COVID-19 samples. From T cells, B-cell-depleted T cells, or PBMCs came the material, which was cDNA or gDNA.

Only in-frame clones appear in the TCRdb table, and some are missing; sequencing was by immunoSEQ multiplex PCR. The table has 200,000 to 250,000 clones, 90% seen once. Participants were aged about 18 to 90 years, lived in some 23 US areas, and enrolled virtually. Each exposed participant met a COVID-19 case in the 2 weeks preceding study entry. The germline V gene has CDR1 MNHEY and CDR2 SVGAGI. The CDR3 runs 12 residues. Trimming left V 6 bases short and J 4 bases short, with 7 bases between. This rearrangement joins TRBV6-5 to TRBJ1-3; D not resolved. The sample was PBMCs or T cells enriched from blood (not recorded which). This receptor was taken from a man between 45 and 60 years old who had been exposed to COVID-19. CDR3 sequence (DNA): TGTGCCAGCAGCCTTATGGGAAACACCATATATTTT. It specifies CASSLMGNTIYF.